A single sample is the source of the 5 T cell receptor beta chains below, sequenced in a study of OX40 agonist ivuxolimab in advanced cancers. Data came from immunoSEQ multiplex PCR; TCRdb stores just in-frame clones and leaves some out. The sample contains about 51,000 clones, over 65% of which appear only once. The material was CD4+ or CD8+ T cells sorted from blood, obtained in a trial of the OX40 agonist ivuxolimab. These receptors were taken from an adult with an advanced solid tumor such as melanoma, head and neck, liver or kidney cancer.

Written as DNA, the CDR3 is TGTGCCAGCAGCTCCAGGACTAGCGGGGATCAAGAGACCCAGTACTTC. Translation gives CASSSRTSGDQETQYF. The J gene is TRBJ2-5, the V gene TRBV5-4; 12 bases are a match to TRBD2. CDR1 is SGHNT and CDR2 is YYREEE in the germline V gene (reference sequence). There are 16 residues in the CDR3. V was pared by 3 bases and J by 2 bases, with 5 bases of the junction left unmatched.

This clone was recorded a few times. The chain is built from TRBV18 and TRBJ1-1; D call uncertain. V shed 6 bases and J shed 1 base, with 15 bases lying between them. Germline V CDR1 and CDR2: KGHSH, LQKENI. The CDR3 loop spans 15 amino acids. The CDR3 region is CASSHQDRRNTEAFF. The CDR3 DNA reads TGTGCCAGCTCCCACCAGGACCGACGGAACACTGAAGCTTTCTTT.

V gene TRBV10-3 combines with J gene TRBJ2-7; the match to TRBD2 covers 9 bases. This CDR3 contains 12 residues. V lost 9 bases and J lost 1; bases outside the gene matches: 1. Germline CDR1 reads ENHRY; CDR2 reads SYGVKD. The CDR3 sequence is CAISGSSYEQYF. CDR3 DNA sequence: TGTGCCATTAGCGGGAGTTCCTACGAGCAGTACTTC.

V usage is TRBV6-5 and J usage is TRBJ1-1, with D possibly TRBD1 on 6 matching bases. The length of the CDR3 is 14 residues. V lost 6 bases, J lost 1 base, and 12 bases lay in between. Per the germline V gene, CDR1 is MNHEY and CDR2 is SVGAGI. Here the CDR3 reads CASRGALTNTEAFF. DNA for the CDR3: TGTGCCAGCAGGGGGGCCCTAACGAACACTGAAGCTTTCTTT.

The chain is built from TRBV9 and TRBJ1-3; 7 bases are shared with TRBD1. The junction had 3 bases not matched to a gene; V was cut back by 0 bases and J by 3 bases. This CDR3 region has 15 residues. CDR1 is SGDLS, CDR2 YYNGEE, per germline. The CDR3 here is CASSVGTGFGNTIYF. The CDR3 bases are TGTGCCAGCAGCGTAGGGACAGGCTTTGGAAACACCATATATTTT.